One T cell receptor beta chain is described in this entry. The antigen is unknown. This CDR3 comprises 17 residues. The junction had 12 bases not matched to a gene; V was cut back by 2 bases and J by 9 bases. Germline assignment: CDR1 SGHTA and CDR2 FQGNSA. The entry originates in a study of identical twins. Study-wide results and caveats: Reduced insertions were recorded for abundant cord blood beta clonotypes, with no such pattern in memory repertoires.

TCRdb independently ran MiXCR on the 5' RACE reads; one entry per CDR3 protein. This sample has about 520,000 distinct CDR3 sequences; under 25% occur once, and the top ten carry around 0.9%. These same records also appear under a second study, on T cells expressing NK-cell markers.

This TCR derives from a woman aged 18 to 35 in good health. Specimen: CD4+ T cells sorted from blood. The chain uses TRBV7-2 and TRBJ2-2; 10 nucleotides line up with TRBD2. The CDR3 bases are TGTGCCAGCAGCTTACAAGGGCTAGCGGGAGATGGTCGGGAGCTGTTTTTT. Its protein product is CASSLQGLAGDGRELFF.